This T cell receptor (beta chain) was captured by sequencing in a study of breast tumors, draining lymph nodes, adjacent tissues. Turning to this clonotype: Antigen specificity is unknown. A much larger clone lies a single base off, so this may be a read error.

The lymph nodes were axillary draining lymph nodes from breast cancer patients. The study's findings and limits: Compared with lymph nodes, tumors were less diverse; compared with nontumor tissue, more. Luminal-like breast cancer showed significantly higher tumor–nontumor repertoire similarity than basal-like. That most tumor T cells come from lymph nodes remained unproven. Findings are consistent with lymph node origin and intratumoral expansion of most tumor T cells.

TCRdb reanalysed the multiplex PCR reads using MiXCR and keeps one entry per CDR3 protein. The sample lists around 140,000 distinct CDR3 sequences, approximately 20% seen once, with just over 2.5% in the top ten. Germline V gene sequence: CDR1 MNHNS, CDR2 SASEGT. The CDR3 totals 10 residues. This TCR was sampled from a female donor with breast cancer. Some clones in this sample may be carry-over from other donors' samples. The sample was axillary lymph node tissue. This rearrangement joins TRBV6-1 to TRBJ2-1, with D perhaps being TRBD1 or TRBD2 (5 bases each). CDR3 bases: TGTGCCGGCAGGGACCATGAGCAGTTCTTC. It yields the protein CAGRDHEQFF.